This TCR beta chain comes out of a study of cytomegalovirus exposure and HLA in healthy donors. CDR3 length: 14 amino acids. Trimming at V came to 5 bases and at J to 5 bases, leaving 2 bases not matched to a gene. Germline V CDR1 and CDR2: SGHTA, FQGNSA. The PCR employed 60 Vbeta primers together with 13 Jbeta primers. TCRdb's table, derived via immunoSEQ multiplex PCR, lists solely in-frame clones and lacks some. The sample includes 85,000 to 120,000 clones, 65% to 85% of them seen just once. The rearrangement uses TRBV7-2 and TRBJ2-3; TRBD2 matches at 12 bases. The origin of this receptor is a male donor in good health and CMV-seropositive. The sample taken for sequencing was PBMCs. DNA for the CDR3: TGTGCCAGCAGCCCGGGACTAGCGGGAGATACGCAGTATTTT. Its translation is CASSPGLAGDTQYF.